The TCR beta chain under discussion was sequenced for a study of a mutant IDH1 vaccine in newly diagnosed glioma. About the research overall: It was radiotherapy, temozolomide, or both that patients received previously, with most receiving both.

Germline CDR1 is MGHDK and CDR2 is SYGVNS. The V gene end was trimmed by 2 bases and the J gene end by 7 bases; junction bases not matched to a gene: 13. This CDR3 region has 16 residues. As for time point: week 47, end of study. A 20-mer mutant IDH1 peptide at 300 ug was injected subcutaneously with topical imiquimod. A single count supports this clone. Its target is not known. Assay used: immunoSEQ multiplex PCR; TCRdb lists only in-frame clones, some missing. The table lists over 80,000 clones, roughly four fifths of them singletons. J is TRBJ2-7 and V is TRBV25-1; 8 bases fit TRBD1. This receptor was taken from a man between 40 and 49 years old with glioma. The specimen was PBMCs, collected from a glioma patient whose treatment included an IDH1 peptide vaccine. CDR3 DNA: TGTGCCAGCAGTGAAGACCGCCCCCAGGGGGCAGAGGAGCAGTACTTC. Translating it yields CASSEDRPQGAEEQYF.